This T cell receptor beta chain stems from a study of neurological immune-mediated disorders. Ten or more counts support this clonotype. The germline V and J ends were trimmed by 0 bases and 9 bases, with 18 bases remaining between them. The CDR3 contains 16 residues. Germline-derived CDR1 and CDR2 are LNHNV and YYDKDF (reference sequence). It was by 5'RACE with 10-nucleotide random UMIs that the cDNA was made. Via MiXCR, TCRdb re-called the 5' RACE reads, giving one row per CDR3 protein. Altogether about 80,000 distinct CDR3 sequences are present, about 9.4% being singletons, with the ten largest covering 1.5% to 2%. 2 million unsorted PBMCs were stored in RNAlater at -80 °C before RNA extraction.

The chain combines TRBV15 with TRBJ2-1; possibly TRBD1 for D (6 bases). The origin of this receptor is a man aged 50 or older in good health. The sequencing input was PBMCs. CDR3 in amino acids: CATSRDIGTPPSEQFF. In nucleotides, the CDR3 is TGTGCCACCAGCAGAGATATCGGGACACCGCCTTCTGAGCAGTTCTTC.